This is a list of T cell receptor beta chains from one sample in a study of blood T cells in healthy people across ages. TCRdb re-called the 5' RACE reads with MiXCR, one entry per CDR3 protein. This table has 630,000 or so distinct CDR3 sequences, less than 40% appearing once. The sequenced material came from blood. The origin of the receptors is a woman of 80 years or more in good health. Each CDR3 is given with its conserved first and last residue. D genes are given only for firm matches. Clone size appears in some rows only: once, few, many, or a class for an expanded clone.

j_call,v_call,cdr3_length,d_call,clone_size,cdr3_nt,cdr3_aa
TRBJ1-1,TRBV7-2,12,.,.,TGTGCCAGCAGCCAGGGGTGGACTGAAGCTTTCTTT,CASSQGWTEAFF
TRBJ1-1,TRBV15,15,.,many,TGTGCCACCAGCAGAGATCGGGGTTTGGGGACTGAAGCTTTCTTT,CATSRDRGLGTEAFF
TRBJ1-1,TRBV6-5,12,.,few,TGTGCCACAAAACAGGGTAACACTGAAGCTTTCTTT,CATKQGNTEAFF
TRBJ1-5,TRBV5-1,15,.,.,TGCGCCAGCAGCGAGGTCAACCCTCGGAATCAGCCCCAGCATTTT,CASSEVNPRNQPQHF
TRBJ2-1,TRBV5-8,14,.,.,TGTGCCACCAACCAGGAACAGGGTTACAATGAGCAGTTCTTC,CATNQEQGYNEQFF
TRBJ2-7,TRBV20-1,14,TRBD2,many,TGCAGTGCAAGACTAGCGGGGGGTCGGGGCGAGCAGTACTTC,CSARLAGGRGEQYF
TRBJ2-3,TRBV9,16,TRBD2,few,TGTGCCAGCAGCGCTCAGCGGGGGGGCCGAACAGATACGCAGTATTTT,CASSAQRGGRTDTQYF
TRBJ2-3,TRBV5-5,16,TRBD2,.,TGTACCAGCAGCCCGGGACTAGCGGGGGTCACAGATACGCAGTATTTT,CTSSPGLAGVTDTQYF
TRBJ2-2,TRBV18,12,.,.,TGTGCCAGCTCACCAGGGTCCTGGGAGCTGTTTTTT,CASSPGSWELFF
TRBJ2-1,TRBV20-1,15,TRBD1,many,TGCAGTGCTAGAGATCCGGGACAGGGTTTCAATGAGCAGTTCTTC,CSARDPGQGFNEQFF
TRBJ2-7,TRBV24-1,14,TRBD2,.,TGTGCCACCAGTGATGGGACTAGCGGCTACGAGCAGTACTTC,CATSDGTSGYEQYF
TRBJ2-3,TRBV3-1,12,.,.,TGTGCCAGCAGGGACGGCACAGATACGCAGTATTTT,CASRDGTDTQYF
TRBJ2-5,TRBV9,14,.,.,TGTGCCAGCAGCGTAGTTCCGTACCGAGAGACCCAGTACTTC,CASSVVPYRETQYF
TRBJ2-1,TRBV7-2,14,.,many,TGTGCCAGCAGCCCGGGTGGGGGGATTGATGAGCAGTTCTTC,CASSPGGGIDEQFF
TRBJ1-4,TRBV2,15,.,many,TGTGCCAGCAGTGCGCGAGGGACTACTAATGAAAAACTGTTTTTT,CASSARGTTNEKLFF
TRBJ2-5,TRBV6-6,15,TRBD1,many,TGTGCCAGCAGCCGAGGGACAGCCGAGCGGGAGACCCAGTACTTC,CASSRGTAERETQYF
TRBJ2-1,TRBV5-6,15,.,many,TGTGCCAGCAGCTCCACCCCGCGACGGGACGATGAGCAGTTCTTC,CASSSTPRRDDEQFF
TRBJ2-1,TRBV20-1,12,.,.,TGCAGTGCTATAGCTAGGGCCAATGAGCAGTTCTTC,CSAIARANEQFF
TRBJ2-7,TRBV10-3,15,TRBD2,.,TGTGCCATCAGTGGGTCGGGCGGGAGGTCACACGAGCAGTACTTC,CAISGSGGRSHEQYF
TRBJ1-3,TRBV20-1,12,.,.,TGCAGTGCGGAGGGACAAGGAAACACCATATATTTT,CSAEGQGNTIYF
TRBJ1-2,TRBV3-1,16,TRBD1,few,TGTGCCAGCAGCCTTTCCGGGACAGGGGGAAATCGGGGCTACACCTTC,CASSLSGTGGNRGYTF
TRBJ2-7,TRBV7-2,14,TRBD2,many,TGTGCCAGCAGCATTAGCGGGGGGGCCTACGAGCAGTACTTC,CASSISGGAYEQYF
TRBJ2-7,TRBV6-2/TRBV6-3,13,.,many,TGTGCCAGCAGTGGCAGCGGAACCTACGAGCAGTACTTC,CASSGSGTYEQYF
TRBJ2-3,TRBV6-1,15,TRBD1,few,TGTGCCAGCAGGGGAGCGGACAGGGGCACAGATACGCAGTATTTT,CASRGADRGTDTQYF
TRBJ2-7,TRBV29-1,13,TRBD1,.,TGCAGCGGTACACAGGGGCACTCCTACGAGCAGTACTTC,CSGTQGHSYEQYF
TRBJ2-7,TRBV29-1,12,.,many,TGCAGCGTCCAATATGTTTCCTACGAGCAGTACTTC,CSVQYVSYEQYF
TRBJ2-4,TRBV9,14,.,.,TGTGCCAGCAGCCCTTCGAGACTCACGGGGGAGCAGTACTTC,CASSPSRLTGEQYF
TRBJ2-3,TRBV5-1,13,.,many,TGCGCCAGCAGCTTGGAGGGGACAGATACGCAGTATTTT,CASSLEGTDTQYF
TRBJ2-3,TRBV20-1,15,.,many,TGCAGTGCTAGAGATCTGGCGGGGGCTATTGATACGCAGTATTTT,CSARDLAGAIDTQYF
TRBJ2-5,TRBV5-5,16,TRBD2,.,TGTGCCAGCAGCTTGGAGGGACTAGCGGGAGTTGAGACCCAGTACTTC,CASSLEGLAGVETQYF
TRBJ2-3,TRBV20-1,14,.,many,TGCAGTGCTGGAGACCAAATCCGCACAGATACGCAGTATTTT,CSAGDQIRTDTQYF
TRBJ2-2,TRBV29-1,13,.,.,TGCAGCGCCACGGACAGGAACACCGGGGAGCTGTTTTTT,CSATDRNTGELFF
TRBJ1-5,TRBV27,14,.,.,TGTGCCAGCAGGCTGTCAGGGGAAGGTCAGCCCCAGCATTTT,CASRLSGEGQPQHF
TRBJ2-1,TRBV7-9,16,TRBD2,.,TGTGCCAGCAGCTTAGCAGGACTAGCGGGGCTAGTTGAGCAGTTCTTC,CASSLAGLAGLVEQFF
TRBJ1-5,TRBV3-1,13,.,many,TGTGCCAGCAGCACCGGGGACAATCAGCCCCAGCATTTT,CASSTGDNQPQHF
TRBJ1-2,TRBV10-2,11,.,many,TGCGCCAGCAGTGAGCTGGATGGCTACACCTTC,CASSELDGYTF
TRBJ2-3,TRBV20-1,15,TRBD2,.,TGCAGTGCTAGCACAGGCGGGGGGTGGACAGATACGCAGTATTTT,CSASTGGGWTDTQYF
TRBJ2-7,TRBV6-5,14,TRBD1,many,TGTGCCAGCAGTTTTAGGGGGCGAGGTAGCGAGCAGTACTTC,CASSFRGRGSEQYF
TRBJ2-2,TRBV5-1,16,TRBD2,.,TGCGCCAGCAGCGCAACTAGCGGGGGGAACACCGGGGAGCTGTTTTTT,CASSATSGGNTGELFF
TRBJ2-7,TRBV7-3,13,.,many,TGTGCCAGCAGCTTAATCGGAGGGGGGGAGCAGTACTTC,CASSLIGGGEQYF
TRBJ2-2,TRBV5-1,15,TRBD1,.,TGCGCCAGCAGCATCACCCGGGACAGCACCGGGGAGCTGTTTTTT,CASSITRDSTGELFF
TRBJ2-3,TRBV30,14,TRBD2,few,TGTGCCTTAAGGCTAGCGGGGGGGACAGATACGCAGTATTTT,CALRLAGGTDTQYF
TRBJ2-5,TRBV28,14,.,many,TGTGCCAGCATCAAAGGGGGGCCGGGAGAGACCCAGTACTTC,CASIKGGPGETQYF
TRBJ2-3,TRBV11-2,15,.,few,TGTGCCAGCAGCTTAGGACAGACTAGCACAGATACGCAGTATTTT,CASSLGQTSTDTQYF
TRBJ2-1,TRBV20-1,14,.,many,TGCAGTGCTAGAGGACATCAGAACTACAATGAGCAGTTCTTC,CSARGHQNYNEQFF
TRBJ1-6,TRBV7-9,16,.,.,TGTGCCAGCCATCCGGGAACAGGGAAGAGAGGTTCACCCCTCCACTTT,CASHPGTGKRGSPLHF
TRBJ1-5,TRBV29-1,13,.,many,TGCAGCGTTGCGACAGATTCTAATCAGCCCCAGCATTTT,CSVATDSNQPQHF
TRBJ2-5,TRBV5-5,18,.,.,TGTGCCAGCAGCTTGGCCAAAAAAGAAGTGAGGGGTAAAGAGACCCAGTACTTC,CASSLAKKEVRGKETQYF
TRBJ2-3,TRBV18,15,.,few,TGTGCCAGCTCACCACGGGCCAGGGGCACAGATACGCAGTATTTT,CASSPRARGTDTQYF